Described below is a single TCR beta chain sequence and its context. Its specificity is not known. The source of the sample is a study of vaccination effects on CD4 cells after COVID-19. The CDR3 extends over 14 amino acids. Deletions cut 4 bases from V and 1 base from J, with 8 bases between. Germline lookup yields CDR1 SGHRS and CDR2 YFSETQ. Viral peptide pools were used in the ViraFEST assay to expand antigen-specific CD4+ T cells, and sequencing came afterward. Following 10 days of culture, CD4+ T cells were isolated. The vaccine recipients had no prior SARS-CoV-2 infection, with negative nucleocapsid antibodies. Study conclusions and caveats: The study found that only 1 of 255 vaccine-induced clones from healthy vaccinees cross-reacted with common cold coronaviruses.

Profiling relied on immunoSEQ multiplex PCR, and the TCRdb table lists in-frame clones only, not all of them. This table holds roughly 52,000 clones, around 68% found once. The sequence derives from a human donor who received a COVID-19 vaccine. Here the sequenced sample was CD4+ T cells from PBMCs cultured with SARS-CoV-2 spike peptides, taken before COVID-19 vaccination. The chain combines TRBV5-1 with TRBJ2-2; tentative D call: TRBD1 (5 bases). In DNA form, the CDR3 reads TGCGCCAGCAGCACTACAGGGAACACCGGGGAGCTGTTTTTT. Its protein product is CASSTTGNTGELFF.